These 4 T cell receptor beta chains originate from one sample sequenced in a study of blood T cell repertoires in COVID-19. Assay: immunoSEQ multiplex PCR; the TCRdb copy retains only in-frame clones and omits some. This sample carries 80,000 to 85,000 clones, about four fifths of them seen once, and the ten largest clones take around 14%. The specimen was peripheral blood. These receptors originate from a human donor in a cohort sampled during active COVID-19.

The chain links TRBV25-1 to TRBJ2-7; 7 nucleotides match TRBD1. V dropped 9 bases and J dropped 7; count of bases not matched to a gene: 9. The germline gives CDR1 MGHDK, CDR2 SYGVNS. This CDR3 spans 12 amino acids. The CDR3 reads CASTDRVGEQYF. The CDR3 bases are TGTGCCAGTACTGACAGGGTGGGAGAGCAGTACTTC.

This sequence joins TRBV25-1 and TRBJ2-5, with 8 positions matching TRBD1. V shed 6 bases, J shed 5 bases, and the junction held 5 bases outside the gene matches. Per germline, CDR1 MGHDK and CDR2 SYGVNS. There are 13 residues in the CDR3. The CDR3 is CASRRRTGETQYF. In DNA form, the CDR3 reads TGTGCCAGCAGGAGGAGGACAGGGGAGACCCAGTACTTC.

This clone was observed a single time. The gene calls are TRBV7-3 and TRBJ2-1, with 13 positions matching TRBD2. J lost 1 base, V lost 3 bases, and 6 bases had no gene match. This CDR3 is 18 amino acids long. Per germline, CDR1 SGHTA and CDR2 FQGTGA. The CDR3 DNA follows: TGTGCCAGCAGCTTGGCGACTAGCGGGGGGCCGTCCTACAATGAGCAGTTCTTC. Translating it yields CASSLATSGGPSYNEQFF.

This chain connects TRBV19 to TRBJ1-4; 7 bases are shared with TRBD1. The CDR3 is made up of 16 amino acids. From germline, CDR1 is LNHDA and CDR2 SQIVND (reference sequence). J was trimmed by 2 bases and V by 6 bases; bases with no gene match: 9. DNA of the CDR3: TGTGCCAGTAGAAATCACAGGGGCGCGACTAATGAAAAACTGTTTTTT. It yields the protein CASRNHRGATNEKLFF.